The following is a T cell receptor beta chain sequence with its context. This entry belongs to a study of cytomegalovirus exposure and HLA in healthy donors. PCR was performed using 60 Vbeta and 13 Jbeta primers. The table came from immunoSEQ multiplex PCR; TCRdb's copy has only in-frame clones and leaves some out. The sample has some 150,000 clones, over 70% seen once; the top ten hold roughly 2%. From germline, CDR1 is SGHDT and CDR2 YYEEEE. The CDR3 has 15 amino acids. V lost 5 bases and J lost 4; bases outside the gene matches: 9. The clonotype originates from a man younger than 45 in good health and CMV-seronegative. J is TRBJ2-5 and V is TRBV5-6; 9 bases align to TRBD1. The specimen sequenced was PBMCs. The CDR3: CASSIPGQGGETQYF. DNA of the CDR3: TGTGCCAGCAGTATACCGGGACAGGGAGGAGAGACCCAGTACTTC.